The T cell receptor (beta chain) under discussion was sequenced for a study of regulatory T cells in long-lasting Graves disease. Study in general: In persistent Graves' disease, antithyroid drugs had been taken for over 5 years and TSH receptor antibodies stayed positive.

Time point defined: persistent/refractory GD, antithyroid drugs over 5 years with positive TRAb. Construction of the TCR library relied on RNA isolated from PBMCs. The patients included were those that came from an endocrinology department in Xi'an, China. To make TCR beta libraries, researchers used iRepertoire HTBI primers and Arm-PCR of CDR3 regions. Methods used by the authors: The samples included around 62 TRBV and under 15 TRBJ segments. TCRdb redid the calling of the multiplex PCR reads with MiXCR, one entry per CDR3 protein. None of the V and J calls come from the authors' own analysis; TCRdb made them. The data hold approximately 360,000 distinct CDR3 sequences, with roughly 25% observed a single time. The germline V gene encodes CDR1 MDHEN and CDR2 SYDVKM. The CDR3 is 17 residues long. V shed 5 bases and J shed 8 bases, with 25 bases lying between them.

The sample consisted of peripheral blood mononuclear cells (PBMCs), taken when the disease was refractory, from a patient treated with antithyroid drugs. The chain uses TRBV28 and TRBJ2-1; D may be TRBD2 (6 bases). This TCR was sampled from a woman aged 40-49 years with Graves disease. CDR3 coding DNA: TGTGCCAGCAGTCCGTCCCCCTTAAGGAGGGCCTTTCATGAGCAGTTCTTC. Translation: CASSPSPLRRAFHEQFF.